What follows are 7 T cell receptor beta chains derived from one specimen sequenced in a study of T cells in Graves' hyperthyroidism and ophthalmopathy. TCR beta CDR3 regions were amplified from RNA transcripts. The HTBI primer set served for first-round RT-PCR of the TCR CDR3. TCRdb itself ran the multiplex PCR reads through MiXCR, one entry per CDR3 protein. The data hold approximately 530,000 distinct CDR3 sequences, with roughly 21% observed a single time. Material for sequencing was blood. The receptors shown here come from a man between 35 and 55 years old with Graves' ophthalmopathy.

The chain uses TRBV9 and TRBJ1-1; 10 nucleotides match TRBD1. The trim removed 3 bases at V and 1 base at J, leaving 3 bases unmatched. Germline-derived CDR1 and CDR2 are SGDLS and YYNGEE. The CDR3 is made up of 15 amino acids. CDR3 nucleotides: TGTGCCAGCAGCGCCGGACAGGGGGAGAACACTGAAGCTTTCTTT. This encodes CASSAGQGENTEAFF.

This clonotype has a count of ten or more. V is TRBV20-1 and J is TRBJ2-3; TRBD2 matches 7 bases. This CDR3 region has 13 residues. Germline V gene data show CDR1 as DFQATT and CDR2 as SNEGSKA (reference sequence). V lost 3 bases, J lost 5 bases, and 5 bases stayed unmatched. CDR3: CSASFLAGDTQYF. The CDR3 coding sequence is TGCAGTGCTAGCTTTTTAGCGGGAGATACGCAGTATTTT.

This clonotype was counted only a few times. The rearrangement links TRBV9 to TRBJ2-1; TRBD2 aligns across 8 bases. Germline V gene data show CDR1 as SGDLS and CDR2 as YYNGEE. Trimming took 0 bases from V and 6 from J; bases not matched to a gene: 5. CDR3 length equals 15 residues. The chain's CDR3 is CASSVAGGPSNEQFF. As DNA, the CDR3 is TGTGCCAGCAGCGTAGCGGGGGGGCCAAGCAATGAGCAGTTCTTC.

The gene calls are TRBV5-5 and TRBJ2-1; tentatively, D is TRBD1 (6 bases). Trimming took 1 base from V and 10 from J, leaving 12 bases between them. Germline V gene lookup returns CDR1 SGHKS and CDR2 YYEKEE (reference sequence). This CDR3 comprises 13 residues. Here the CDR3 DNA reads TGTGCCAGCAGCTTGACCTGGACAGTCGAGCAGTTCTTC. The encoded protein is CASSLTWTVEQFF. Filled out from reference TRBV5-5 and TRBJ2-1, the complete variable domain reads DAGVTQSPTHLIKTRGQQVTLRCSPISGHKSVSWYQQVLGQGPQFIFQYYEKEERGRGNFPDRFSARQFPNYSSELNVNALLLGDSALYLCASSLTWTVEQFFGPGTRLTVL.

The V and J genes are TRBV4-3 and TRBJ2-7; weak D call: TRBD1 (6 bases). The CDR3 length is 13 residues. Germline assignment: CDR1 LGHNA and CDR2 YSLEER. V dropped 3 bases and J dropped 7 bases, with 13 bases sitting between them. CDR3 in amino acids: CASSHYRAGEQYF. In DNA, the CDR3 is TGCGCCAGCAGCCATTACAGGGCCGGAGAGCAGTACTTC.

There are a few counts of this clonotype. The gene calls are TRBV20-1 and TRBJ2-3; D not resolved. The CDR3 is made up of 14 amino acids. In germline, CDR1 is DFQATT, CDR2 SNEGSKA (reference sequence). Trimming stripped 0 bases from V and 5 bases from J, with 12 bases between. Here the CDR3 reads CSARDGQVRDTQYF. The CDR3 region has the DNA TGCAGTGCTAGAGATGGGCAAGTACGAGATACGCAGTATTTT.

This clonotype has just a few counts. The chain employs TRBV19 and TRBJ1-1; no definite D call. V lost 4 bases and J 4 bases, leaving 10 bases between the germline ends. This CDR3 is built from 13 residues. CDR1 is LNHDA and CDR2 is SQIVND in the germline V gene (reference sequence). CDR3 protein: CASSSLAPTEAFF. The CDR3 nucleotides are TGTGCCAGTAGTAGCTTGGCACCCACTGAAGCTTTCTTT.